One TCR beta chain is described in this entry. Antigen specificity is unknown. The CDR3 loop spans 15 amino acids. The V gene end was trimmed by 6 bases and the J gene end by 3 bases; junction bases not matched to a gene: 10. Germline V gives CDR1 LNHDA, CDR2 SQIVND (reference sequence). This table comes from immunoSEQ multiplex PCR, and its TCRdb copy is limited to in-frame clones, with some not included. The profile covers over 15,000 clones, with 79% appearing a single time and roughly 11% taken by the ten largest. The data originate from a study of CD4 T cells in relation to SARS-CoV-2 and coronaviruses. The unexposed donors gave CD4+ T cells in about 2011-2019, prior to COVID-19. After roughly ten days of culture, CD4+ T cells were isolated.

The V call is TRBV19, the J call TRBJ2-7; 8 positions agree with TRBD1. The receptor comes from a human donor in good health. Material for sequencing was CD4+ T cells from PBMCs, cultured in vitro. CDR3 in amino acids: CASSSQGTGGYEQYF. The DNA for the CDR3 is TGTGCCAGTAGCTCCCAGGGGACAGGAGGCTACGAGCAGTACTTC.